This T cell receptor (beta chain) was captured in a study of shared clonotypes between healthy human individuals (dated by TCRdb to about 2020). About the study as a whole: The cohort comprised a couple of women and a few men aged 18 to 49 years. For each donor, CD4 naive and CD4 memory were each run on three plates, CD8 naive on two plates, and CD8 memory on one plate. To estimate repertoire size and how much clonotypes are shared between individuals, the study performed deep sequencing of blood TCR repertoires from a few healthy adults. To increase sequencing depth and limit assay-specific biases, different laboratories used diverse techniques to prepare libraries and sequence TCR repertoires. Between about 0.8 and 9 billion PBMCs per donor were obtained by leukapheresis. Study-level results and caveats: Sampling was limited to blood, and TCR repertoires in tissue likely differ from TCR repertoires in blood. Estimated clonotype richness was generally larger for naive than for memory subsets. Based on pairwise subsampling, the degree of clonotype sharing among donors was expected to be affected by sequencing depth. Compared with non-shared clonotypes, the clonotypes found in all four sorted-subset donors had higher generation probabilities. Even with the large sequencing depth, rarefaction of the sorted-subset datasets indicated that sequencing was incomplete. The small number of donors limited the genetic and exposure-history diversity represented. Roughly 5% of naive CD4, 3.5% of naive CD8, around 2.3% of memory CD4, and about 0.4% of memory CD8 clonotypes were shared across four donors.

TCR CDR3 regions were amplified from genomic DNA by multiplex PCR using the deep immunoSEQ assay. Extracted genomic DNA from each cell subset was distributed evenly across all wells of several immunoSEQ 96-well plates, and each plate was treated as a replicate. For sorted subsets, roughly 200 ng of genomic DNA, equivalent to 25,000 to 35,000 T cell genomes, went into each replicate PCR. The purified libraries were quantified using a Qubit 3.0 fluorometer, sized with a Bioanalyzer 2100, and then quantified again using the KAPA Library Quantification kit. Each immunoSEQ 96-well plate was sequenced on its own single-read 150-cycle Illumina NextSeq 550 flow cell. On the study's bioinformatics: Because the immunoSEQ output held only junctional sequences and lacked quality scores, the filtering could not match the filtering applied to full-length reads. Sequences were annotated with PyIR, a Python wrapper for IgBLAST v1.9, using IMGT germline references to assign V/J genes and CDR3. Reads were removed for weak V/J assignments (E-value above 1e-6), missing CDR3, stop codons, out-of-frame junctions, or ambiguous translated residues. V3J clonotypes were defined as sequences sharing an identical inferred V gene, J gene, and CDR3 amino acid sequence. The percentage overlap between two repertoires was calculated by dividing the number of shared unique clonotypes by the size of the smaller repertoire. RTK rarefaction, the Chao1 estimator, and Recon v2.1 estimates of unobserved clonotypes were used to assess repertoire richness. For all TCRbeta clonotypes obtained by the gDNA method from four donors, generation probabilities were computed with OLGA. TCRdb stores this immuneACCESS table with in-frame sequences only. Part of the clones is absent; in the studies checked, under half of the shortfall reflects unresolved V genes, and no reason is known for the rest. From that table come the V and J calls and clone size; the DNA was used to work out D and trimming. For this sample the table gives around 1.4 million clones, of which 97% to 99% were detected only once. Approximately 0.4% of the sample comes from the top ten.

The donors were healthy, HIV-negative adults who had no recently reported acute infections or vaccinations. Every donor was a Caucasian adult residing in Nashville, Tennessee, USA. CD4+ T cells were enriched through magnetic negative selection, after which naive cells were positively selected on CD45RA and the remaining negative fraction served as the memory subset. Blood was obtained by leukapheresis, after which PBMCs were separated by Ficoll-Histopaque density gradient centrifugation and cryopreserved in liquid nitrogen vapor phase. Analytical flow cytometry was used to check the purity and quantity of each magnetically sorted T cell population. Genomic DNA was isolated from every sorted fraction and measured by UV absorbance on a Nanodrop 2000c. As for this clone: Its antigen remains unidentified. Base qualities are not recorded, but no much larger clone differs from it by a single base.

The CDR3 measures 16 amino acids from cysteine to phenylalanine. Of all the DNA, just the CDR3 is kept, 48 bases in frame from base 1. CDR1 and CDR2 are drawn from the germline V gene: WSHSY, SAAADI. V trim: 3 bases; J trim: 0 bases; unmatched bases: 4. The chain is assembled from TRBV10-2 and TRBJ2-1, with 8 bases matching TRBD2. Sequencing used naive CD4+ T cells sorted from blood. The intended sense of this specimen's cell subset or site label: CD45RA+ positively selected. The TCR comes from a man aged 30 to 45 in good health. The CDR3 protein: CASSEVAGSSYNEQFF. The DNA sequence reads TGCGCCAGCAGTGAAGTAGCGGGAAGCTCCTACAATGAGCAGTTCTTC.